Each of the 24 T cell receptor beta chains below was sequenced from the same sample in a study of CD4+ T cells in melanoma. Produced via immunoSEQ multiplex PCR; TCRdb's table is partial and in-frame only. The sample lists about 11,000 clones, around 66% occurring once. Sequenced: cells from a culture (not recorded whether cultured in vitro). The receptors were gathered from a human donor with melanoma.

The chain links TRBV7-2 to TRBJ1-4, with D possibly TRBD1 on 5 matching bases. CDR3 length equals 13 residues. Germline-derived CDR1 and CDR2 are SGHTA and FQGNSA. V was cut by 8 bases and J by 7 bases, with 14 bases left in between. The CDR3 DNA follows: TGTGCCAGCTCTGGGGCACGTCTTGAAAAACTGTTTTTT. Translated, it gives CASSGARLEKLFF.

The chain has TRBV5-8 and TRBJ2-5; TRBD2 matches 10 bases. This CDR3 is 15 amino acids long. V lost 1 base to trimming and J lost 4 bases; unmatched junction nucleotides: 4. Germline loops: CDR1 SGHTS, CDR2 YDEGEE. The CDR3, as DNA: TGTGCCAGCAGCTTGCGACTAGCGGGTGGAGAGACCCAGTACTTC. Its translation is CASSLRLAGGETQYF.

The V call is TRBV27, the J call TRBJ1-1, with TRBD1 as a possible D gene (6 bases). CDR1 and CDR2 from the germline V gene are MNHEY and SMNVEV (reference sequence). V lost 5 bases and J 1 base, leaving 20 bases between the germline ends. The CDR3 loop spans 17 amino acids. CDR3: CASSPHKRQASNTEAFF. The CDR3 nucleotides are TGTGCCAGCAGTCCACACAAAAGACAGGCTTCGAACACTGAAGCTTTCTTT.

V gene TRBV4-1 combines with J gene TRBJ2-7, with D unclear. Germline V gene lookup returns CDR1 MGHRA and CDR2 YSYEKL. This CDR3 contains 14 residues. Trimming cost V 6 bases and J 4 bases, with 16 bases left between them. CDR3 in amino acids: CASSQKGGPYEQYF. CDR3 DNA sequence: TGCGCCAGCAGTCAAAAAGGCGGCCCGTACGAGCAGTACTTC.

V usage is TRBV7-9 and J usage is TRBJ1-3, with 8 nucleotides matching TRBD1. Trimming at V came to 5 bases and at J to 0 bases, leaving 15 bases not matched to a gene. The CDR3 runs 19 residues. CDR1 is SEHNR, CDR2 FQNEAQ, per germline (reference sequence). The CDR3 loop is CASSQRGGAGGLSGNTIYF. The CDR3 DNA reads TGTGCCAGCAGCCAAAGGGGCGGGGCAGGGGGCCTCTCTGGAAACACCATATATTTT.

The V and J genes are TRBV7-2 and TRBJ2-3, with 7 bases matching TRBD2. V lost 5 bases, J lost 4 bases, and 12 bases stayed unmatched. CDR3 size: 16 residues. Germline CDR1 is SGHTA and CDR2 is FQGNSA. CDR3 sequence (DNA): TGTGCCAGCAGCCCCTTCCACGAGGGAGGGGCAGATACGCAGTATTTT. Protein sequence: CASSPFHEGGADTQYF.

V is TRBV10-3 and J is TRBJ2-7; D is unresolved. CDR1 and CDR2 (germline): ENHRY, SYGVKD. V shed 4 bases and J shed 3 bases, with 7 bases lying between them. The CDR3 runs to 12 residues. CDR3 nucleotides: TGTGCCATCAGTGCGTTAGGCTACGAGCAGTACTTC. Translating it yields CAISALGYEQYF.

The J gene is TRBJ2-1, the V gene TRBV5-1; 9 nucleotides match TRBD2. CDR3 length equals 16 residues. Trimming removed 3 bases from V and 3 bases from J; junction bases left unmatched: 7. Germline values: CDR1 SGHRS, CDR2 YFSETQ. The CDR3 sequence: CASSSPNSGGYNEQFF. In nucleotides, the CDR3 is TGCGCCAGCAGCTCTCCCAATAGCGGGGGCTACAATGAGCAGTTCTTC.

This chain joins TRBV5-1 and TRBJ1-6, with D possibly being TRBD1 (6 bases). Germline loops: CDR1 SGHRS, CDR2 YFSETQ. The germline V and J ends were trimmed by 2 bases and 10 bases, with 19 bases remaining between them. The CDR3 has 16 residues. In nucleotides, the CDR3 is TGCGCCAGCAGCTTACAGGGTAGCTATTCGGTGTCACCCCTCCACTTT. Protein: CASSLQGSYSVSPLHF.

The rearrangement links TRBV7-9 to TRBJ2-3; 7 bases line up with TRBD2. The CDR3 consists of 18 residues. V gave up 3 bases and J gave up 0 bases; unmatched junction bases: 12. Germline V gene sequence: CDR1 SEHNR, CDR2 FQNEAQ (reference sequence). In nucleotides, the CDR3 is TGTGCCAGCAGCTTCCCCCCTATAGCGGGCCTTAGCACAGATACGCAGTATTTT. This gives the protein CASSFPPIAGLSTDTQYF. Looking up the rest from reference TRBV7-9 and TRBJ2-3 gives the full variable domain: DTGVSQNPRHKITKRGQNVTFRCDPISEHNRLYWYRQTLGQGPEFLTYFQNEAQLEKSRLLSDRFSAERPKGSFSTLEIQRTEQGDSAMYLCASSFPPIAGLSTDTQYFGPGTRLTVL.

This chain uses TRBV5-6 with TRBJ2-5; 9 bases align to TRBD1. The length of the CDR3 is 16 residues. J was trimmed by 7 bases and V by 4 bases; bases with no gene match: 14. The germline V gene has CDR1 SGHDT and CDR2 YYEEEE. The CDR3 DNA sequence: TGTGCCAGCAGCCACGGGCGGGACAGGGTGATGGCGACCCAGTACTTC. Translation: CASSHGRDRVMATQYF.

The chain links TRBV19 to TRBJ1-5; TRBD1 agrees at 7 bases. Per germline, CDR1 LNHDA and CDR2 SQIVND (reference sequence). V dropped 4 bases and J dropped 6; count of bases not matched to a gene: 9. This CDR3 region has 15 residues. Here the CDR3 DNA reads TGTGCCAGTAGTACCGATAACAGGGGCGGTCAGCCCCAGCATTTT. Amino acids: CASSTDNRGGQPQHF.

The chain links TRBV15 to TRBJ1-6; no reliable D call. The CDR3 is 13 amino acids. CDR1 and CDR2 from the germline V gene are LNHNV and YYDKDF (reference sequence). Deletions cut 1 base from V and 6 bases from J, with 4 bases between. The CDR3 region has the DNA TGTGCCACCAGCAGAGTCCCTAATTCACCCCTCCACTTT. Translating gives CATSRVPNSPLHF.

This rearrangement joins TRBV30 to TRBJ1-2, with D hard to call. The CDR3 is made up of 12 amino acids. V was trimmed by 2 bases and J by 5 bases, leaving 9 bases between them. In germline, CDR1 is GTSNPN, CDR2 SVGIG (reference sequence). CDR3 in DNA: TGTGCCTGGAGTTTGGGCCCATATGGCTACACCTTC. This codes for CAWSLGPYGYTF.

The chain links TRBV5-1 to TRBJ2-3; no reliable D call. The CDR3 contains 15 residues. Germline CDR1 SGHRS, CDR2 YFSETQ. Trimming took off 4 bases at V and 1 base at J, with 13 bases between the two ends. CDR3 sequence reads: CASSPGRAGTDTQYF. For the CDR3, the DNA is TGCGCCAGCAGCCCGGGTAGGGCCGGCACAGATACGCAGTATTTT.

This clone has just a few counts. The chain couples TRBV7-3 to TRBJ2-3; 12 nucleotides line up with TRBD2. J lost 0 bases, V lost 4 bases, and 5 bases had no gene match. Germline values: CDR1 SGHTA, CDR2 FQGTGA. The CDR3 contains 17 residues. DNA for the CDR3: TGTGCCAGCAGCTACACTAGCGGGGGGCGTAGCACAGATACGCAGTATTTT. Its protein is CASSYTSGGRSTDTQYF. Drawing the rest from reference TRBV7-3 and TRBJ2-3, the complete variable domain is GAGVSQTPSNKVTEKGKYVELRCDPISGHTALYWYRQSLGQGPEFLIYFQGTGAADDSGLPNDRFFAVRPEGSVSTLKIQRTERGDSAVYLCASSYTSGGRSTDTQYFGPGTRLTVL.

V gene TRBV11-1 combines with J gene TRBJ1-4, with D possibly matching TRBD1 (5 bases). The CDR3 is made up of 17 amino acids. Germline V gives CDR1 SGHAT, CDR2 FQDESV (reference sequence). V was clipped by 1 base and J by 0 bases, with 12 bases between them. CDR3 sequence reads: CASSLEGTPTTNEKLFF. As DNA, the CDR3 is TGTGCCAGCAGCTTAGAAGGGACCCCTACAACTAATGAAAAACTGTTTTTT.

V and J are TRBV5-1 and TRBJ2-5, with D unclear. In germline, CDR1 is SGHRS, CDR2 YFSETQ. Trimming took off 0 bases at V and 1 base at J, with 7 bases between the two ends. The CDR3 is 14 residues long. CDR3 amino acids: CASSLDARQETQYF. The DNA of the CDR3 is TGCGCCAGCAGCTTGGACGCGCGCCAAGAGACCCAGTACTTC.

This chain links TRBV4-1 with TRBJ1-2; a weak D match, TRBD1 (6 bases). The V end was cut by 3 bases, the J end by 8 bases, with 13 bases between. The germline V gene encodes CDR1 MGHRA and CDR2 YSYEKL. The CDR3 loop spans 13 amino acids. The CDR3 DNA reads TGCGCCAGCAGCCAGATATACAGGGAAGGCTACACCTTC. Its translation: CASSQIYREGYTF.

This sequence joins TRBV29-1 and TRBJ1-2; D is unresolved. Trimming pared 3 bases from V and 4 bases from J, leaving 24 bases between. The CDR3 is 17 amino acids. Germline lookup yields CDR1 SQVTM and CDR2 ANQGSEA. The DNA for the CDR3 is TGCAGCGTTGAGTTCACTTTGGGCCCTTCGAGCGGCTATGGCTACACCTTC. It translates to CSVEFTLGPSSGYGYTF.

The V gene is TRBV11-2, the J gene TRBJ1-1; D is unresolved. V lost 1 base to trimming and J lost 5 bases, with 11 bases between them. Germline V gene data show CDR1 as SGHAT and CDR2 as FQNNGV. This CDR3 is 14 amino acids long. The CDR3 nucleotides read TGTGCCAGCAGCTTAGGGGCCCCGGGGACTGAAGCTTTCTTT. This translates into CASSLGAPGTEAFF.

The chain combines TRBV7-2 with TRBJ1-5, with unresolved D. Germline V gene sequence: CDR1 SGHTA, CDR2 FQGNSA. The CDR3 is made up of 14 amino acids. The V gene lost 4 bases and the J gene lost 7 bases, with 14 bases spanning the gap. CDR3 sequence (DNA): TGTGCCAGCAGCTCCCCGGGAGTAGCGCAGCCCCAGCATTTT. It yields the protein CASSSPGVAQPQHF. The whole variable domain, remainder taken from reference TRBV7-2 and TRBJ1-5, is GAGVSQSPSNKVTEKGKDVELRCDPISGHTALYWYRQSLGQGLEFLIYFQGNSAPDKSGLPSDRFSAERTGGSVSTLTIQRTQQEDSAVYLCASSSPGVAQPQHFGDGTRLSIL.

The chain recombines TRBV6-6 with TRBJ1-5; D is possibly TRBD1 (6 bases). The CDR3 length is 14 residues. The germline V gene has CDR1 MNHNY and CDR2 SVGAGI (reference sequence). The germline V and J ends were trimmed by 4 bases and 3 bases, with 10 bases remaining between them. CDR3 coding DNA: TGTGCCAGCAGTTCCCGGGACAACAATCAGCCCCAGCATTTT. Translation: CASSSRDNNQPQHF.

The count of this clone is one. This chain joins TRBV5-4 and TRBJ2-7; possibly TRBD2 for D (6 bases). CDR1 is SGHNT and CDR2 is YYREEE in the germline V gene (reference sequence). The CDR3 runs 14 residues. V gave up 2 bases and J gave up 6 bases, with 15 bases separating them. CDR3: CASSLVGGYPEQYF. The CDR3 DNA sequence: TGTGCCAGCAGCTTAGTTGGAGGGTATCCCGAGCAGTACTTC.